The entry below describes one T cell receptor (beta chain). This clonotype has more than one count but fewer than ten. Its recognized antigen is unknown. The conserved phenylalanine or tryptophan is not found at the CDR3 terminus, so this likely reflects a read error. The data were taken from a study of blood T cells in healthy people across ages (dated by TCRdb to 2013 to 2016). The study in broad terms: Template switching captured roughly one uniquely barcoded TCR beta cDNA molecule per two T cells in model experiments. Using deep sequencing normalized with unique cDNA molecular identifiers, the study measured how TCR beta repertoire diversity changes with age. The donors were split into four age groups: young (average 16 years), middle-aged (roughly 40), aged (62) and long-lived (about 82). For two donors (one aged 18 to 29 and one aged 80 or older), the study analyzed two additional independent replicas of 1 million unique cDNA reads from the same blood draw. Results the study describes overall, beyond this receptor: Because profiling used bulk unsorted PBMCs, naive and antigen-experienced compartments could not be compared conclusively. The percentage of naive T cells measured by flow cytometry correlated strongly with observed TCR beta diversity. As age increased, observed TCR beta diversity per million T cells dropped in a roughly linear way, and a significant reduction was already evident by age 40. Donor CMV infection status was unknown, potentially confounding age-related changes in expanded clonotypes. Compared with the aged group, the long-lived group had more naive CD4+ T cells, fewer expanded clones and increased TCR diversity, suggesting age selection. Estimates of total diversity based on one million sequenced T cells were regarded as lower bounds and as underestimates.

Library construction relied on 5' RACE. The instrument given in TCRdb is Illumina HiSeq 2500. A second PCR of roughly 7 to 12 cycles was run with a J-beta primer mix and a sample-barcoded 5' primer. Each TCR beta cDNA molecule received a unique molecular identifier from a template-switch 5' adaptor carrying 12 random nucleotides. Each sample yielded at least 3 million CDR3-containing paired-end reads. First-strand cDNA was synthesized from all RNA with the Mint cDNA synthesis kit, primed by a TRBC-specific oligonucleotide. Following uracil-DNA glycosylase treatment, a first 18-cycle PCR with universal primers M1SS and BC2_uni_R was performed on all cDNA. Regarding the original processing steps: For normalization, 1 million high-quality reads were randomly selected from each sample, with every read carrying a distinct molecular identifier. Instead of being binned into consensus sequences, reads with shared molecular identifiers were discarded. CDR3 identification, clonotype clustering and error correction used MiTCR with a Q25 quality threshold and the strictest error-elimination algorithm. Lower-bound total TCR beta diversity was estimated with a nonparametric unseen species model using Euler transformation. TCRdb passed the public sequencing reads through fastp at Q25 and MiXCR, retaining productive beta sequences. When rows share a CDR3 protein, they turn into one entry using the most common DNA and genes. TCRdb's processing, not the study's, gives the V and J calls here. The sample includes hundreds of thousands of distinct CDR3 sequences, with about 24% observed a single time. The ten largest clones represent under 9% of the sample.

The CDR3 length is 17 residues, termini included. The entry retains the CDR3 DNA only, 51 bases that are in frame from base 1. Via the germline V gene (reference sequence), CDR1 is LGHDT and CDR2 YNNKEL. V loses 3 bases at its end and J loses 10 bases; junction bases beyond the gene matches: 13. The roughly 39 donors, aged about 6 to 100 years, were systemically healthy Caucasian individuals from Russia. Each donor gave ten milliliters of peripheral blood, drawn into EDTA-treated Vacutainer tubes. PBMCs were isolated by Ficoll-Paque density-gradient centrifugation, with at least 7 million obtained per sample. Trizol reagent was used to extract total RNA from the PBMCs, yielding at least 5 micrograms per sample. For every donor, an aliquot of PBMCs went through flow cytometry to measure the percentages of naive CD45RAhigh/CD27high T cells. The same data also went into a second study, on T cells of mothers and their children. Reported in the second study: Nine systemically healthy Caucasian individuals served as donors, namely three mothers together with their six children. cDNA synthesis used all of the extracted RNA, with 1.5 ug of RNA in each 15 ul reaction. In the second PCR, sample barcodes and 2-4 random nucleotides were introduced via the M1S primer. Over 8.5 million TCR beta CDR3 reads came from each mother, compared with 2.5 million to 3.5 million reads from each child. Thymic selection shapes the output of TCR recombination in a similar way in related and unrelated pairs, and inherited differences have a minor effect. Normalized repertoire overlap was always found to be slightly, but never significantly, higher in related mother-child pairs than in unrelated mother-child pairs. Persistent microchimeric T cell clones were not detected, at a sensitivity of around 99 clones per million clonotypes. To look for features that set related mother-child pairs apart from unrelated individuals, the researchers ran deep NGS to compare the TCR beta repertoires of mothers and children. On average, the children were about 10 +/- 4 years old, while the mothers were around 42 +/- 4 years old. After adapter ligation was performed with NEBNext reagents, the libraries were sequenced on an Illumina HiSeq 2000 with 100+100 nt paired-end reads. To prevent cross-contamination, the mother and child libraries were prepared one month apart and sequenced in separate runs. For each donor, somewhere between roughly 450,000 and 2,200,000 distinct TCR beta clonotypes were identified. Naive TCR beta clonotypes were estimated from low-frequency clonotypes matched to each donor's FACS-determined naive share, without sorting.

The sequence was obtained from a boy aged 10-17 years in good health. Sequencing was performed on blood. This receptor chain uses TRBV3-1 and TRBJ2-1; 12 bases in the middle match TRBD2. The DNA sequence is TGTGCCAGCAGCCAGCTTCAACTAGCGGGGGGCCGCGGGGAGCAGTTCCTC. This codes for CASSQLQLAGGRGEQFL.